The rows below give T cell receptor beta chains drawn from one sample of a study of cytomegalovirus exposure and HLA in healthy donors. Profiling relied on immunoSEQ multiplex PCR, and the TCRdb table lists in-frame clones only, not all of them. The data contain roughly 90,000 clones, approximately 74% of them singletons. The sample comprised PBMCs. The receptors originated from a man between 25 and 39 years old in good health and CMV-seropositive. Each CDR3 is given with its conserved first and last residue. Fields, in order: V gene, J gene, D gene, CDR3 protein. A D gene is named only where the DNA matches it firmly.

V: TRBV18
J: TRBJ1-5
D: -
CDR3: CASSSSRDQPQHF

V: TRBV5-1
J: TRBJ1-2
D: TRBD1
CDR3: CASSLSGQSTYGYTF

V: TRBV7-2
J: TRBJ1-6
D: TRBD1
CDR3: CASSITGTGPYSPLHF

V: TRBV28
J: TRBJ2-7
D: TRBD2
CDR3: CASKGLSGSGLYEQYF

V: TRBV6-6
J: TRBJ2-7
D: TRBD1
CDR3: CASSQGQGRSYEQYF

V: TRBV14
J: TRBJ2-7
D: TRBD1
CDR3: CASSPYRGQGAVEQYF

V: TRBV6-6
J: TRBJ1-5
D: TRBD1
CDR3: CASSRDRVNQPQHF

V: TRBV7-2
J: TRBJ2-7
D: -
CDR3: CASSFARYEQYF

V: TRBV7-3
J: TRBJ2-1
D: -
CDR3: CASSLDSGEQFF

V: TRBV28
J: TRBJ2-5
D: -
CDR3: CASTGGYQETQYF

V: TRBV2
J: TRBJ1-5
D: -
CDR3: CASRNEVLNQPQHF

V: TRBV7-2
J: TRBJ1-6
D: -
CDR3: CASSLEGESNSPLHF

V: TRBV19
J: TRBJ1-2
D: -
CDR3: CASSISEDYGYTF

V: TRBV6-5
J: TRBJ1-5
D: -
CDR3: CASSSGVGNQPQHF

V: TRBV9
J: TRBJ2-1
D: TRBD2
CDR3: CASSDEVAGYNEQFF

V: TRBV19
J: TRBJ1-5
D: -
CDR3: CASRYGGGGSNQPQNF

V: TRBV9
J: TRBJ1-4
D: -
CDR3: CASSPRQSPNEKLFF

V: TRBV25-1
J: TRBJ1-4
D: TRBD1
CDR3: CANQSDRGLTTNEKLFF

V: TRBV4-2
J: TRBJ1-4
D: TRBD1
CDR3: CASSQVGQVMSEKLFF

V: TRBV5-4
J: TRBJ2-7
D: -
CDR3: CASSGRRGPSPYEQYF

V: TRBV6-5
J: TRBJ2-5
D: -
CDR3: CASSYQSGVGETQYF

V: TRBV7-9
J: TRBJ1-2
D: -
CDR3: CASSSEQGGYTF

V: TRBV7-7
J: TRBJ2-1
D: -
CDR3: CASSYGPFLKNEQFF

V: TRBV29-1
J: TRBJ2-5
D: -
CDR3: CSVARGAVGETQYF

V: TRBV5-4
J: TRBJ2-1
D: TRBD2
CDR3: CATAGTRVLEQFF

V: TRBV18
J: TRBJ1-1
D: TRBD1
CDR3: CASSPQGGSTEAFF

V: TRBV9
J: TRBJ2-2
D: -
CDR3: CASSVVGDSGELFF

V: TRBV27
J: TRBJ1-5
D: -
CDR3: CASSIQDRQPQHF

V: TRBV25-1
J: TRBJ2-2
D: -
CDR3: CASSKPLSGPTGELFF

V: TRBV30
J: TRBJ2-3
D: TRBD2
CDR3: CAWSVGLAGWRDTQYF

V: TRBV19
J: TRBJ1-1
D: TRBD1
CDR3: CASSIGQGNTEAFF

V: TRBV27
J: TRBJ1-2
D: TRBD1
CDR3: CASSLWGQGGYGYTF

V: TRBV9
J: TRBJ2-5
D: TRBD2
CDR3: CASSAGLAEETQYF

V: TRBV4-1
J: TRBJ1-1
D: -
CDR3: CASSQDEGGEAFF

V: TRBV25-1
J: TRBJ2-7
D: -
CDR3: CASSPTGSEQYF

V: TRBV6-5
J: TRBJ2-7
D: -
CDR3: CASSYGGPYEQYF

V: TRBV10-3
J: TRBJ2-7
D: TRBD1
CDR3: CAISDGTGPEQYF

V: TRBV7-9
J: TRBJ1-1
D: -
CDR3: CASSLNRDRSEAFF

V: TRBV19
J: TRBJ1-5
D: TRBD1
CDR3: CASSLSRDRVNQPQNF

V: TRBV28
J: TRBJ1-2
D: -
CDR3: CASSLSPGRARNYGYTF

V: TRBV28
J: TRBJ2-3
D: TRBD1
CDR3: CASSSDREATDTQYF

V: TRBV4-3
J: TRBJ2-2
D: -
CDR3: CASSRDSGGTGELFF

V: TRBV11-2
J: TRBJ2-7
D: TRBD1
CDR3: CASSFGQGYPYF

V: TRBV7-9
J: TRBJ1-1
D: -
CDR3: CASSSQQGNTEAFF

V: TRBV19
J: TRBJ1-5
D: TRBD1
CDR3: CASSIPGQISNQPQHF

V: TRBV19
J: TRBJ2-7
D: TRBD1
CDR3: CASSFGQGVYEQYF

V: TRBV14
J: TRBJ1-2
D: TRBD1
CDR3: CASSRTRGSYGYTF

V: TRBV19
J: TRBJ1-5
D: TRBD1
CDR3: CASTRNPTGGASGEPQHF

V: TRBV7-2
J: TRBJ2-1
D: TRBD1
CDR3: CASSLEGQGYNEQFF

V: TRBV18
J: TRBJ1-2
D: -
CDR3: CASSPRQGYTF

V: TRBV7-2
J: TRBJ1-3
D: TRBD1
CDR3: CASSRDRRSGNTIYF

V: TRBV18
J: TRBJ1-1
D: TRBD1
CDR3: CASSLQGAWTEAFF

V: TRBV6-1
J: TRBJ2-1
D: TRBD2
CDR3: CASSAGTSAYNEQFF

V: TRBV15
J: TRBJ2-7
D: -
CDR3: CATSRDLTGFSYEQYF